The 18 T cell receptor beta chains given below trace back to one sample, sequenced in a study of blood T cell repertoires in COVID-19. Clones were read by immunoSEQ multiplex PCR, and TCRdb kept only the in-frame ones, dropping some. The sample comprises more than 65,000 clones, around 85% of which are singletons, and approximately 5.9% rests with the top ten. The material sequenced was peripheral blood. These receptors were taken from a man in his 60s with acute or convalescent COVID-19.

CDR3 loop: CASSIGQGNSYEQYF. The CDR3 DNA sequence: TGTGCCAGTAGTATCGGACAGGGCAACTCCTACGAGCAGTACTTC. V usage is TRBV19 and J usage is TRBJ2-7, with TRBD1 matching over 8 bases. This CDR3 contains 15 residues. Germline CDR1 reads LNHDA; CDR2 reads SQIVND (reference sequence). Trimming took 3 bases from V and 0 from J; bases not matched to a gene: 4.

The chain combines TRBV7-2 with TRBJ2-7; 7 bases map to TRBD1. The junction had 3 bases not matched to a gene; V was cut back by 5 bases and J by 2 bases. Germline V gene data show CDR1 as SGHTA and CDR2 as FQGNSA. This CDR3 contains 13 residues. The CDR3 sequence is CASSLGQPYEQYF. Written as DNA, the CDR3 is TGTGCCAGCAGCCTGGGACAGCCCTACGAGCAGTACTTC.

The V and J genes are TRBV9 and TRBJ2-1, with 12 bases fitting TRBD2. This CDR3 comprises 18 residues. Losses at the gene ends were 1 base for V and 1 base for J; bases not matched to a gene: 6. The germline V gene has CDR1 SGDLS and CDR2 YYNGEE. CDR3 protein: CASSVRTSGVESYNEQFF. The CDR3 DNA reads TGTGCCAGCAGCGTAAGGACTAGCGGGGTGGAATCCTACAATGAGCAGTTCTTC.

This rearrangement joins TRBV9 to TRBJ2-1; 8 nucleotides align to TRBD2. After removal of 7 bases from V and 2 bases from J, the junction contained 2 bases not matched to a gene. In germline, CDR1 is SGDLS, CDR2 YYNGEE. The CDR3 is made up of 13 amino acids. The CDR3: CASSGGPYNEQFF. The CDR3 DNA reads TGTGCCAGCTCGGGGGGGCCCTACAATGAGCAGTTCTTC.

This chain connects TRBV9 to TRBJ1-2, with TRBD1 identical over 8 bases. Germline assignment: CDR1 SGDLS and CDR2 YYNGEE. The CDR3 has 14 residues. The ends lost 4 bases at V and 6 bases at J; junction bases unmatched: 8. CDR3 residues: CASSPWTGRDGYTF. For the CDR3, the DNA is TGTGCCAGCAGCCCATGGACAGGGCGGGATGGCTACACCTTC.

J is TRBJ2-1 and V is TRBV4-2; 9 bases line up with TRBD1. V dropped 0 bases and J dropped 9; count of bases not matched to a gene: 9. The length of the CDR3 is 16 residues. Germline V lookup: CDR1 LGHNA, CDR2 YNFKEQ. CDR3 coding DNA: TGTGCCAGCAGCCAAGACCCCGGACAGGGGTTTGGTGAGCAGTTCTTC. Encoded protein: CASSQDPGQGFGEQFF.

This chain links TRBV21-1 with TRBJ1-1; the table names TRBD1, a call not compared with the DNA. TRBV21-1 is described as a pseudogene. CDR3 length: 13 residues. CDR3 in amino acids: CASSTRTGLPAFF. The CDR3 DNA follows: TGTGCCAGCAGCACCCGGACAGGGCTACCGGCTTTCTTT.

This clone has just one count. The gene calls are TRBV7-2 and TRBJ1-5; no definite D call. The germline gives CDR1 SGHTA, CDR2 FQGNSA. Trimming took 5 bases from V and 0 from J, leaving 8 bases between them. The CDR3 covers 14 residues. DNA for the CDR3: TGTGCCAGCAGCACCAGTTATAGCAATCAGCCCCAGCATTTT. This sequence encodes CASSTSYSNQPQHF.

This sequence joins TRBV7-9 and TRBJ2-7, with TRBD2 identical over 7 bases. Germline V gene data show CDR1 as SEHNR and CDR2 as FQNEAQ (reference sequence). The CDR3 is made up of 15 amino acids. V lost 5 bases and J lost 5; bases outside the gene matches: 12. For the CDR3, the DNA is TGTGCCAGCAGCCGGGGAGGGCAGGGACTCCACGAGCAGTACTTC. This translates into CASSRGGQGLHEQYF.

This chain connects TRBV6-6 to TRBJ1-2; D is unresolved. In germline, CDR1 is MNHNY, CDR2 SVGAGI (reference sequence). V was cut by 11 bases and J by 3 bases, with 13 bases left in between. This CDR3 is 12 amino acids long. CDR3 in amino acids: CASQEVDYGYTF. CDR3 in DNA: TGTGCCTCCCAGGAGGTTGACTATGGCTACACCTTC.

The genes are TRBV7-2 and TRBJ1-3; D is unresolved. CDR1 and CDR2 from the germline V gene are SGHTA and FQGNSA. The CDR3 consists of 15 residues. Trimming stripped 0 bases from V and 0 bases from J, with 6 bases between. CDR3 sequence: CASSLASGSGNTIYF. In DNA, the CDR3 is TGTGCCAGCAGCTTAGCTTCGGGCTCTGGAAACACCATATATTTT.

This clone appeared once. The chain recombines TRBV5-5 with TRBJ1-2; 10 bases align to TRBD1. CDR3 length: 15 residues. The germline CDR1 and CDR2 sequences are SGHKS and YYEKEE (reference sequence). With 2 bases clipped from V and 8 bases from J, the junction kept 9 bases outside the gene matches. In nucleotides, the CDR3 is TGTGCCAGCAGCTTACAACGACAGGGGGCAGAAGGCTACACCTTC. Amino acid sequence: CASSLQRQGAEGYTF. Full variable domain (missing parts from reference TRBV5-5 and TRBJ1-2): DAGVTQSPTHLIKTRGQQVTLRCSPISGHKSVSWYQQVLGQGPQFIFQYYEKEERGRGNFPDRFSARQFPNYSSELNVNALLLGDSALYLCASSLQRQGAEGYTFGSGTRLTVV.

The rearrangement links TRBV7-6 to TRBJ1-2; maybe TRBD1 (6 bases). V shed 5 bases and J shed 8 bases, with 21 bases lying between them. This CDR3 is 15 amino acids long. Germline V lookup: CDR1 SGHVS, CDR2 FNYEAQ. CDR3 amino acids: CASSEGDNPSRGYTF. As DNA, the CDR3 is TGTGCCAGCAGCGAAGGGGACAATCCCTCGCGAGGCTACACCTTC.

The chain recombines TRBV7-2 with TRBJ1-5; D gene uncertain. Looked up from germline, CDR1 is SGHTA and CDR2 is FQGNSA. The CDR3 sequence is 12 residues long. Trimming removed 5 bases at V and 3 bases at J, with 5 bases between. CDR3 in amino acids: CASSPYNQPQHF. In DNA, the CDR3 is TGTGCCAGCAGCCCCTACAATCAGCCCCAGCATTTT.

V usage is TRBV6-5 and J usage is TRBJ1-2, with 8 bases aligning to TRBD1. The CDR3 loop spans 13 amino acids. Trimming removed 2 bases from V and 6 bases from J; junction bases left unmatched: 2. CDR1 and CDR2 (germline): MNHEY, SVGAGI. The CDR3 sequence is CASSYRTGNGYTF. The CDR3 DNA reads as TGTGCCAGCAGTTACAGGACAGGGAATGGCTACACCTTC.

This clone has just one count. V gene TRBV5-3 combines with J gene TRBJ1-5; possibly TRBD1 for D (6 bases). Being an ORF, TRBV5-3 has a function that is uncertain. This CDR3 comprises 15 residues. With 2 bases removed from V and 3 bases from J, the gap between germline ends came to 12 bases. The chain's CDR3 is CARSLGGTDNQPQHF. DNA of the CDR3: TGTGCCAGAAGCTTAGGGGGAACGGACAATCAGCCCCAGCATTTT.

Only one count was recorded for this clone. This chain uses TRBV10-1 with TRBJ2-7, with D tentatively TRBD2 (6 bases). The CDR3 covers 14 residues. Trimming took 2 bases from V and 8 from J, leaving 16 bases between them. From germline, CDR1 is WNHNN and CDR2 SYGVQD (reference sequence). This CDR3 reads CASSERRGGEKQYF. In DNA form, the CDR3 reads TGCGCCAGCAGTGAGAGACGGGGAGGTGAAAAGCAGTACTTC.

Here the CDR3 reads CASSAGQVDYGYTF. In DNA, the CDR3 is TGTGCCAGCAGCGCCGGACAGGTAGACTATGGCTACACCTTC. J is TRBJ1-2 and V is TRBV9; 7 nucleotides line up with TRBD1. Looked up from germline, CDR1 is SGDLS and CDR2 is YYNGEE. J was trimmed by 3 bases and V by 3 bases; bases with no gene match: 5. The CDR3 runs 14 residues.